The clone carrying this TCR beta chain was seen only a few times. This record belongs to a study of T cells of healthy individuals. TCRdb processed the 5' RACE reads anew with MiXCR; each CDR3 protein has one entry. This table has 60,000 to 70,000 distinct CDR3 sequences, 15% to 20% appearing once. Trimming shortened V by 5 bases and J by 5 bases, and 13 bases separated the two germline ends. CDR3 size: 13 residues. Germline V gene lookup returns CDR1 SGHVS and CDR2 FQNEAQ. The chain employs TRBV7-8 and TRBJ2-7; D is ambiguous. The sequence derives from a human donor in good health. CDR3: CASSPTMRDEQYF. The DNA of the CDR3 is TGTGCCAGCAGCCCCACGATGCGTGACGAGCAGTACTTC.